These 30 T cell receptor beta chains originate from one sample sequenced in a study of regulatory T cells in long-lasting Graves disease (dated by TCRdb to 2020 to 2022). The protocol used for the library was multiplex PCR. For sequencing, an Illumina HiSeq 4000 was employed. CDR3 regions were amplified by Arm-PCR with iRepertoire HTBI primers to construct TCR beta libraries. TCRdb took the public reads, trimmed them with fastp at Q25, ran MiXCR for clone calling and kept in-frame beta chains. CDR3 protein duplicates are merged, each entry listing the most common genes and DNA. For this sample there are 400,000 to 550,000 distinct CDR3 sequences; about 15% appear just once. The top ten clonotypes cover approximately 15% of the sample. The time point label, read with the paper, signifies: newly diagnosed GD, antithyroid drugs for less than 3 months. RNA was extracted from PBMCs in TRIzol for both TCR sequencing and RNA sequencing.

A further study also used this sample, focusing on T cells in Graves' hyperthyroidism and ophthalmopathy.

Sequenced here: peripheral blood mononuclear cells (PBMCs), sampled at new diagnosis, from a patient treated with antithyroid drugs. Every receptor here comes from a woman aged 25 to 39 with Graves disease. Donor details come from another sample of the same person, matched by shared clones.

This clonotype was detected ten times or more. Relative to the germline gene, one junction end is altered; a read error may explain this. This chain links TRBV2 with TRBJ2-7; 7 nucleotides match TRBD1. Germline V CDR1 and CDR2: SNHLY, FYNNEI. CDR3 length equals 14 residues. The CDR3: CASSRDSGTYEQYF. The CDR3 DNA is TGTGCCAGCAGCCGGGACAGCGGCACCTACGAACAGTACTTC.

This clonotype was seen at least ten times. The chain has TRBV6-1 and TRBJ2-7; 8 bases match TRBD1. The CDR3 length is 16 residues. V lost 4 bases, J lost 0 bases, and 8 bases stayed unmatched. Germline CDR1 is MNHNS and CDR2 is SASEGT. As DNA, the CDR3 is TGTGCCAGCAGTGCAATAACGGGACAGGTCTCCTACGAGCAGTACTTC. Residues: CASSAITGQVSYEQYF.

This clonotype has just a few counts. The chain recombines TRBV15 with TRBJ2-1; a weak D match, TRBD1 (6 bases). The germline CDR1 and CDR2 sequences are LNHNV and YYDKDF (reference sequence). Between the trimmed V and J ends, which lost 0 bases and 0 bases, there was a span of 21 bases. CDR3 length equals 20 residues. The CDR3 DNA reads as TGTGCCACCAGCAGAGAGGCCCCAGGGGCGCGGTCGGCCTCCTACAATGAGCAGTTCTTC. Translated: CATSREAPGARSASYNEQFF.

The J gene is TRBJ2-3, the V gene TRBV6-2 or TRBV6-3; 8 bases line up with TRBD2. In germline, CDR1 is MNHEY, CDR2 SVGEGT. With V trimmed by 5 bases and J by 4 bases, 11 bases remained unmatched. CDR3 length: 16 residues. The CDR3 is CASSELAEGHPDTQYF. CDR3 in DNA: TGTGCCAGCAGTGAACTAGCGGAAGGACATCCAGATACGCAGTATTTT.

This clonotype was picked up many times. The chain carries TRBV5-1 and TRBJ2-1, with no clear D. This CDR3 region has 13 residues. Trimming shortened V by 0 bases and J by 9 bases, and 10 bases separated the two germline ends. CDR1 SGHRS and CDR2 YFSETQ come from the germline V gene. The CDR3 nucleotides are TGCGCCAGCAGCTTGGTCCTAGTCGGTGAGCAGTTCTTC. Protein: CASSLVLVGEQFF. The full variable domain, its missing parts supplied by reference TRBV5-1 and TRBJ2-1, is KAGVTQTPRYLIKTRGQQVTLSCSPISGHRSVSWYQQTPGQGLQFLFEYFSETQRNKGNFPGRFSGRQFSNSRSEMNVSTLELGDSALYLCASSLVLVGEQFFGPGTRLTVL.

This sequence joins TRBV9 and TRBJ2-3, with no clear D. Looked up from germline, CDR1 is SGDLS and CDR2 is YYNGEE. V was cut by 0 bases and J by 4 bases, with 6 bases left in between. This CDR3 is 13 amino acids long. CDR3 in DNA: TGTGCCAGCAGCGTAGATGGGGCAGATACGCAGTATTTT. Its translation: CASSVDGADTQYF.

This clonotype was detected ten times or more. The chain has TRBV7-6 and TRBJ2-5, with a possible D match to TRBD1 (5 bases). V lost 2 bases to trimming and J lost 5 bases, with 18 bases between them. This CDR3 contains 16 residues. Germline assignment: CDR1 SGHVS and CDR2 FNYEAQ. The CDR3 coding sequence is TGTGCCAGCAGCTTATGGACAACGGCCCTCCTTGAGACCCAGTACTTC. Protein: CASSLWTTALLETQYF.

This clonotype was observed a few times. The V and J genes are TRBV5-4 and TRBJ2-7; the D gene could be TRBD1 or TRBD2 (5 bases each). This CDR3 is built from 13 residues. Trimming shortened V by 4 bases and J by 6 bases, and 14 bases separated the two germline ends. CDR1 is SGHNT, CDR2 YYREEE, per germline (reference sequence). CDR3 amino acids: CASSEAEGSEQYF. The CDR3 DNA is TGTGCCAGCAGCGAGGCAGAGGGGAGCGAGCAGTACTTC.

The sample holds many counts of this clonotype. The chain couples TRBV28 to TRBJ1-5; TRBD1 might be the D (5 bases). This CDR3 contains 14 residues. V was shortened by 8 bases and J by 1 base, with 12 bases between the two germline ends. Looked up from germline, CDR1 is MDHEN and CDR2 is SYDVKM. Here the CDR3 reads CASSPGISNQPQHF. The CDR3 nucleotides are TGTGCCAGCTCCCCAGGGATCAGCAATCAGCCCCAGCATTTT.

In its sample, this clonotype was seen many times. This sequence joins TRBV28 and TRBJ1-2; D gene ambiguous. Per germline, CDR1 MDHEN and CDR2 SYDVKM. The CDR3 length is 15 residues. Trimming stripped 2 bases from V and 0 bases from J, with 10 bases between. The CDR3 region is CASSLSPIANYGYTF. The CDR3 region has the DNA TGTGCCAGCAGTTTAAGCCCTATAGCTAACTATGGCTACACCTTC.

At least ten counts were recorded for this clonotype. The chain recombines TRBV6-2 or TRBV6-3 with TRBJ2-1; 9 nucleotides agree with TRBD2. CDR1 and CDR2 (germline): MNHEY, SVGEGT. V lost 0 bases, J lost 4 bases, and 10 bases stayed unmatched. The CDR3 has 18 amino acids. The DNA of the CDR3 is TGTGCCAGCAGTTACTCGATACAAGCGGGAGGAATGTACAATGAGCAGTTCTTC. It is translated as CASSYSIQAGGMYNEQFF.

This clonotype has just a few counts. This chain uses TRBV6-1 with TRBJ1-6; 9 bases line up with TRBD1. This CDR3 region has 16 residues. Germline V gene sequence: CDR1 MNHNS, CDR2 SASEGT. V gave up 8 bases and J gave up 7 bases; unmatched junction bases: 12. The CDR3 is CASDQPRGQGNSPLHF. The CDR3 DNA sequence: TGTGCCAGCGATCAACCCCGGGGACAGGGCAATTCACCCCTCCACTTT.

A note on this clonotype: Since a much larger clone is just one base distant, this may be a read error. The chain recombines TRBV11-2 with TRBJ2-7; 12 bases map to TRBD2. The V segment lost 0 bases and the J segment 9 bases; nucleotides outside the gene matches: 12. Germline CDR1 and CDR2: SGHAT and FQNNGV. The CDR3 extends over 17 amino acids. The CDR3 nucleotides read TGTGCCAGCAGCTTAGATGCTCTAGCGGGAGGGCCTGGGGGGCAGTACTTC. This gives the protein CASSLDALAGGPGGQYF.

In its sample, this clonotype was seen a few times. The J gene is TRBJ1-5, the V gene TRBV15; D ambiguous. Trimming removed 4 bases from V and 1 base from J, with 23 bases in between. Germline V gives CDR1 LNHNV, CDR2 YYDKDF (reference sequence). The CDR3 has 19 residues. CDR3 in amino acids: CATSKIVGGFELSNQPQHF. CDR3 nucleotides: TGTGCCACCAGCAAAATTGTGGGAGGGTTTGAACTAAGCAATCAGCCCCAGCATTTT.

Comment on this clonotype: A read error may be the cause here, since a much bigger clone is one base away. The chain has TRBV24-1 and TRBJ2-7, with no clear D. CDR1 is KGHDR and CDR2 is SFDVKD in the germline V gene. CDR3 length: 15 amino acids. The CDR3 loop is CATSDFSGGSYEQCF. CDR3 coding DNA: TGTGCCACCAGTGATTTTTCCGGTGGATCCTACGAGCAGTGCTTC.

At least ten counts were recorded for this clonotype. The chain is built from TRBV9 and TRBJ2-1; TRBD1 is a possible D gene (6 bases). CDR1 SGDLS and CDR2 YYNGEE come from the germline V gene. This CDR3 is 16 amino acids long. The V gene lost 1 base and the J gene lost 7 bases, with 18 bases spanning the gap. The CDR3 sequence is CASSVYGQGSLNEQFF. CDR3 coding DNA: TGTGCCAGCAGCGTATACGGGCAGGGGAGTTTAAATGAGCAGTTCTTC.

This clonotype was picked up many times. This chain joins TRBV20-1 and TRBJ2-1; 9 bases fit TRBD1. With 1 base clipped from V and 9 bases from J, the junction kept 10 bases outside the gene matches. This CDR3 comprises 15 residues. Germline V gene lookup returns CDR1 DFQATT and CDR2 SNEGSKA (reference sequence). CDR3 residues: CSARVRGQGWSEQFF. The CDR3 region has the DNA TGCAGTGCTAGAGTTAGGGGACAGGGATGGAGTGAGCAGTTCTTC.

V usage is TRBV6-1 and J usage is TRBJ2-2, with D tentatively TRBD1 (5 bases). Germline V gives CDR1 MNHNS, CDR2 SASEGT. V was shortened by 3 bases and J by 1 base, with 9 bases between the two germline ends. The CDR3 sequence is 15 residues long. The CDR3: CASSDPRGNTGELFF. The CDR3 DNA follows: TGTGCCAGCAGTGACCCTAGGGGGAACACCGGGGAGCTGTTTTTT.

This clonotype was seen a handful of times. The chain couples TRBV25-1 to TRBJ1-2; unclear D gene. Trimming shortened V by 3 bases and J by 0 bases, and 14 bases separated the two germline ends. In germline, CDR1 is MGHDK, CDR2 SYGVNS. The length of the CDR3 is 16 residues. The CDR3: CASSETSVPANYGYTF. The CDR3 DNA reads TGTGCCAGCAGTGAGACAAGCGTACCAGCTAACTATGGCTACACCTTC.

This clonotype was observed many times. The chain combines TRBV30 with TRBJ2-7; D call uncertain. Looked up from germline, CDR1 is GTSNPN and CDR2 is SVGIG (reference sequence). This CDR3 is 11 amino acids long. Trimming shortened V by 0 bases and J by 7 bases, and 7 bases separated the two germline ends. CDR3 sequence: CAWSVKIEQYF. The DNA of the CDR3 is TGTGCCTGGAGTGTAAAGATAGAGCAGTACTTC.

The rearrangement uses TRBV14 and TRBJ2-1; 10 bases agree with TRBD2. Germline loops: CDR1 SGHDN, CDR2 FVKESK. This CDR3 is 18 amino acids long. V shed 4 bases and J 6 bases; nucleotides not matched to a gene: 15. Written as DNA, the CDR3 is TGTGCCAGCAGCCTCGACCGATCTACTAGCGGGATTTTCAATGAGCAGTTCTTC. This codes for CASSLDRSTSGIFNEQFF. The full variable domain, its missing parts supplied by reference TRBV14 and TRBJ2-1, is EAGVTQFPSHSVIEKGQTVTLRCDPISGHDNLYWYRRVMGKEIKFLLHFVKESKQDESGMPNNRFLAERTGGTYSTLKVQPAELEDSGVYFCASSLDRSTSGIFNEQFFGPGTRLTVL.

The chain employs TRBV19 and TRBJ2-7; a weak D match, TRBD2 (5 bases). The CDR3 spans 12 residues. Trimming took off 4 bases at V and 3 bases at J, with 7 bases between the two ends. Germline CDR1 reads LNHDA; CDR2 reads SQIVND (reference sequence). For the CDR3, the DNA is TGTGCCAGTAGTAAAAGCGGCTACGAGCAGTACTTC. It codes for CASSKSGYEQYF. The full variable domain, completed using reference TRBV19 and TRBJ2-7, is DGGITQSPKYLFRKEGQNVTLSCEQNLNHDAMYWYRQDPGQGLRLIYYSQIVNDFQKGDIAEGYSVSREKKESFPLTVTSAQKNPTAFYLCASSKSGYEQYFGPGTRLTVT.

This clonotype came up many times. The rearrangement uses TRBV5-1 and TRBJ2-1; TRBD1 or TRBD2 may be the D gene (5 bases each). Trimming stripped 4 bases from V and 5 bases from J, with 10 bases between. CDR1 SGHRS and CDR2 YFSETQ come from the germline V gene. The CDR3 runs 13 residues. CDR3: CASSGDQNNEQFF. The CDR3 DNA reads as TGCGCCAGCAGCGGGGACCAAAACAATGAGCAGTTCTTC.

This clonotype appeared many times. The CDR3: CASRTPSGSPYNEQFF. Here the CDR3 DNA reads TGTGCCAGCAGAACCCCTAGCGGGTCGCCTTACAATGAGCAGTTCTTC. The rearrangement uses TRBV7-9 and TRBJ2-1; 8 positions match TRBD2. Germline V gene sequence: CDR1 SEHNR, CDR2 FQNEAQ (reference sequence). With V trimmed by 6 bases and J by 4 bases, 11 bases remained unmatched. The CDR3 is made up of 16 amino acids.

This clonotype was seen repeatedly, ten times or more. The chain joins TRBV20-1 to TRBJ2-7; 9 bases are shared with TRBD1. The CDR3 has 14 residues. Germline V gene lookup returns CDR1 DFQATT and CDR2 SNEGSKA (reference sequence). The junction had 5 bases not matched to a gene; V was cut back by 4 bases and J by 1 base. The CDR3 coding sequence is TGCAGTGCTAAAGACAGGGGGAGTTCCTACGAGCAGTACTTC. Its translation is CSAKDRGSSYEQYF.

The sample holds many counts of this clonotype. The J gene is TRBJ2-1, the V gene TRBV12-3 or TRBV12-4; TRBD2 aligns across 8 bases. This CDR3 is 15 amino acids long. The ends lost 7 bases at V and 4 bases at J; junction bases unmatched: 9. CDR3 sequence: CASIKAGVGYNEQFF. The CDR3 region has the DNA TGTGCCAGCATCAAAGCGGGAGTCGGATACAATGAGCAGTTCTTC.

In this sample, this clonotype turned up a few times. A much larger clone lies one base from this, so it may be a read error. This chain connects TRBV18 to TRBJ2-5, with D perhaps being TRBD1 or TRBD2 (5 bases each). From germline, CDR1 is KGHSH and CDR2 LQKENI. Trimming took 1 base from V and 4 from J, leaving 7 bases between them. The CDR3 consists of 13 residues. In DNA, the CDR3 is TGTGCCAGCTCACCACTGGGACGAGAGACCCAGTACTTC. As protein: CASSPLGRETQYF.

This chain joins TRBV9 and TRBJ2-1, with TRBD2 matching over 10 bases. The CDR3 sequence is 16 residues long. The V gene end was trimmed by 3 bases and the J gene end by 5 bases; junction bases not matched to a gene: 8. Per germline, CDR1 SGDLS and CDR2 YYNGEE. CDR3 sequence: CASSAVWTSGDNEQFF. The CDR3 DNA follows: TGTGCCAGCAGCGCCGTTTGGACTAGCGGTGACAATGAGCAGTTCTTC.

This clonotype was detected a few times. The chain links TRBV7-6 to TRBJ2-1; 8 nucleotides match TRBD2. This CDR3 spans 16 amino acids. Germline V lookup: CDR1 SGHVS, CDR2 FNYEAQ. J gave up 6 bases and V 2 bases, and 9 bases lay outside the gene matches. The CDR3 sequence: CASSLLGTSSLNEQFF. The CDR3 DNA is TGTGCCAGCAGCTTACTTGGGACTAGTTCTCTCAATGAGCAGTTCTTC.

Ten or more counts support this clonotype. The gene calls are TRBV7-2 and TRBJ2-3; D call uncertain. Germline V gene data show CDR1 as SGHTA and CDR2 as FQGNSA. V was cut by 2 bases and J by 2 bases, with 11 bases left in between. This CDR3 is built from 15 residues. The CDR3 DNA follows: TGTGCCAGCAGCTTACTGGCGGACCTCACAGATACGCAGTATTTT. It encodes CASSLLADLTDTQYF.